This T cell receptor (beta chain) is drawn from a study of regulatory T cells in long-lasting Graves disease. Study summary: Newly diagnosed Graves' patients had under 3 months of antithyroid drugs.

Sequencing libraries for TCR beta were prepared with iRepertoire HTBI primers and Arm-PCR of CDR3 regions. Per the study methods: Taken together, the samples had 60 to 80 TRBV and more than twelve TRBJ segments identified. TCRdb analysed the multiplex PCR reads with MiXCR anew, one entry per CDR3 protein. TCRdb's processing, not the authors' own work, is the source of the V and J calls. The sample contains about 620,000 distinct CDR3 sequences, around 17% of which appear only once. Time point of the sample: newly diagnosed GD, antithyroid drugs for less than 3 months. Preparation of the TCR library used RNA extracted from PBMCs. It was an endocrinology department in Xi'an, China, that provided the patients. This clonotype came up a few times. These data also featured in a second study, about T cells in Graves' hyperthyroidism and ophthalmopathy.

The sample consisted of peripheral blood mononuclear cells (PBMCs), taken at new diagnosis, from a patient treated with antithyroid drugs. The TCR sequence derives from a woman in her twenties or thirties with Graves disease.

For the CDR3, the DNA is TGTGCCAGCAGCGTAGGTCTTGACGGAGCTTCACCCCTCCACTTT. Amino acids: CASSVGLDGASPLHF. This chain joins TRBV9 and TRBJ1-6; no clear D. The germline V and J ends were trimmed by 0 bases and 9 bases, with 13 bases remaining between them. This CDR3 spans 15 amino acids. CDR1 is SGDLS, CDR2 YYNGEE, per germline.